The 25 T cell receptor beta chains listed next were all sequenced from one sample in a study of CD8 T cells in Susac syndrome. A quantity of about 0.5 to 1 ug RNA underwent reverse transcription using random hexamers. TCRdb re-derived calls from the immunoSEQ multiplex PCR reads in MiXCR, one entry per CDR3 protein. This table has 250,000 to 300,000 distinct CDR3 sequences, approximately 85% appearing once. The source material was CD8+ T cells from PBMCs. Receptors were obtained from a human donor with multiple sclerosis.

The chain combines TRBV28 with TRBJ1-4, with D possibly matching TRBD1 (6 bases). Trimming stripped 3 bases from V and 7 bases from J, with 12 bases between. Germline V lookup: CDR1 MDHEN, CDR2 SYDVKM. This CDR3 has 14 residues. The CDR3 region has the DNA TGTGCCAGCAGTTTTGGCAGGGGCGGTGAAAAACTGTTTTTT. Its protein is CASSFGRGGEKLFF.

Comment on this clonotype: At one boundary the junction diverges from the germline segment, which might be a read error. J is TRBJ2-7 and V is TRBV29-1, with a tentative D call TRBD1 (5 bases). This CDR3 has 14 residues. Germline V gene sequence: CDR1 SQVTM, CDR2 ANQGSEA. The CDR3 here is CSVEDSQSSYEQYF. The CDR3, as DNA: TGCAGCGTGGAAGACAGCCAGAGCTCCTACGAGCAGTACTTC.

V is TRBV4-1 and J is TRBJ2-3, with TRBD2 matching 7 bases. V was pared by 0 bases and J by 3 bases, with 6 bases of the junction left unmatched. Germline CDR1 and CDR2: MGHRA and YSYEKL. The CDR3 runs 16 residues. The CDR3 DNA reads as TGCGCCAGCAGCCAAGATTTGGCGGGAGCAACAGATACGCAGTATTTT. Protein: CASSQDLAGATDTQYF.

The table lists this clonotype with a count of one. J is TRBJ1-5 and V is TRBV7-9; possibly TRBD1 for D (5 bases). This CDR3 region has 18 residues. V gave up 4 bases and J gave up 3 bases, with 22 bases separating them. Germline values: CDR1 SEHNR, CDR2 FQNEAQ (reference sequence). The CDR3 is CASSSTVGGEGYNQPQHF. Written as DNA, the CDR3 is TGTGCCAGCAGCTCAACGGTCGGAGGGGAAGGTTACAATCAGCCCCAGCATTTT. Combining the CDR3 with reference TRBV7-9 and TRBJ1-5 gives the whole variable domain DTGVSQNPRHKITKRGQNVTFRCDPISEHNRLYWYRQTLGQGPEFLTYFQNEAQLEKSRLLSDRFSAERPKGSFSTLEIQRTEQGDSAMYLCASSSTVGGEGYNQPQHFGDGTRLSIL.

The table lists this clonotype with a count of one. V is TRBV6-2 or TRBV6-3 and J is TRBJ2-7, with TRBD2 matching 8 bases. The J segment lost 0 bases and the V segment lost 0 bases, leaving 7 bases of the junction unmatched. The CDR3 contains 17 residues. Germline lookup yields CDR1 MNHEY and CDR2 SVGEGT. The CDR3 DNA is TGTGCCAGCAGTTACTCAGGATCTAGCGGGTACTCCTACGAGCAGTACTTC. Encoded protein: CASSYSGSSGYSYEQYF.

The genes are TRBV4-2 and TRBJ2-5, with D unclear. V lost 0 bases and J lost 2, with 25 bases in between. This CDR3 region has 20 residues. Germline assignment: CDR1 LGHNA and CDR2 YNFKEQ. In DNA, the CDR3 is TGTGCCAGCAGCCAAGATTACCTAAGGAAACCTACCTACCATCAAGAGACCCAGTACTTC. This sequence encodes CASSQDYLRKPTYHQETQYF.

The chain combines TRBV4-3 with TRBJ2-5, with a weak D call TRBD1 (6 bases). V lost 0 bases and J 1 base, leaving 9 bases between the germline ends. Germline V gene lookup returns CDR1 LGHNA and CDR2 YSLEER. The CDR3 covers 15 residues. The CDR3 is CASSQDDRTQETQYF. DNA of the CDR3: TGCGCCAGCAGCCAAGATGACAGGACCCAAGAGACCCAGTACTTC.

This chain joins TRBV28 and TRBJ1-1, with TRBD1 matching 10 bases. The V gene end was trimmed by 3 bases and the J gene end by 0 bases; junction bases not matched to a gene: 10. CDR1 and CDR2 (germline): MDHEN, SYDVKM. The CDR3 totals 18 residues. CDR3 sequence reads: CASSLIGDRGRMNTEAFF. The CDR3 DNA is TGTGCCAGCAGTTTGATTGGGGACAGGGGACGCATGAACACTGAAGCTTTCTTT.

The V and J genes are TRBV7-9 and TRBJ2-4; D is unresolved. The CDR3 is 16 amino acids. V was shortened by 5 bases and J by 1 base, with 15 bases between the two germline ends. The V gene's germline CDR1 is SEHNR and CDR2 FQNEAQ (reference sequence). The CDR3 nucleotides read TGTGCCAGCAGCCCGCGGATAGAGGCGGCCAAAAACATTCAGTACTTC. Its protein is CASSPRIEAAKNIQYF.

The rearrangement joins TRBV14 to TRBJ2-1, with D uncertain. This CDR3 is 15 amino acids long. From germline, CDR1 is SGHDN and CDR2 FVKESK. With 8 bases removed from V and 1 base from J, the gap between germline ends came to 15 bases. The CDR3 DNA reads TGTGCCAGCGGGCGGACGACCAGTTCCTACAATGAGCAGTTCTTC. Translation gives CASGRTTSSYNEQFF. The full variable domain, in which reference TRBV14 and TRBJ2-1 provide the parts outside the CDR3, is EAGVTQFPSHSVIEKGQTVTLRCDPISGHDNLYWYRRVMGKEIKFLLHFVKESKQDESGMPNNRFLAERTGGTYSTLKVQPAELEDSGVYFCASGRTTSSYNEQFFGPGTRLTVL.

This chain connects TRBV6-5 to TRBJ1-2; maybe TRBD1 (6 bases). Germline lookup yields CDR1 MNHEY and CDR2 SVGAGI. This CDR3 spans 14 amino acids. V lost 0 bases to trimming and J lost 6 bases, with 11 bases between them. The CDR3 DNA reads as TGTGCCAGCAGTTACTCAGGGACATGGGATGGCTACACCTTC. This codes for CASSYSGTWDGYTF.

The sample holds a few counts of this clonotype. The rearrangement joins TRBV6-2 or TRBV6-3 to TRBJ2-7, with 8 bases that match TRBD2. Per germline, CDR1 MNHEY and CDR2 SVGEGT. V lost 4 bases and J lost 4; bases outside the gene matches: 6. This CDR3 is 14 amino acids long. The CDR3 sequence: CASSWGLVAYEQYF. CDR3 sequence (DNA): TGTGCCAGCAGTTGGGGACTAGTCGCATACGAGCAGTACTTC.

The genes are TRBV7-3 and TRBJ2-1; D is uncertain. The germline V gene has CDR1 SGHTA and CDR2 FQGTGA. CDR3 length: 15 residues. With 5 bases removed from V and 0 bases from J, the gap between germline ends came to 11 bases. The chain's CDR3 is CASSTDGSSYNEQFF. CDR3 DNA sequence: TGTGCCAGCAGCACGGACGGAAGCTCCTACAATGAGCAGTTCTTC.

The rearrangement joins TRBV7-6 to TRBJ2-1, with 8 bases fitting TRBD2. Trimming took 4 bases from V and 6 from J; bases not matched to a gene: 17. This CDR3 spans 18 amino acids. CDR1 is SGHVS and CDR2 is FNYEAQ in the germline V gene. The CDR3 protein is CASSSPTNGRAIGNEQFF. The DNA for the CDR3 is TGTGCCAGCAGCTCACCAACAAACGGGAGGGCCATCGGCAATGAGCAGTTCTTC.

The rearrangement uses TRBV28 and TRBJ2-1; the match to TRBD2 covers 12 bases. The V gene's germline CDR1 is MDHEN and CDR2 SYDVKM. Unmatched junction bases numbered 6, after V lost 4 bases and J lost 8 bases. The CDR3 covers 15 residues. The CDR3 protein is CASSSLAGGVDEQFF. CDR3 sequence (DNA): TGTGCCAGCAGTTCGCTAGCGGGAGGGGTAGATGAGCAGTTCTTC.

V usage is TRBV6-5 and J usage is TRBJ1-2; tentative D call: TRBD1 (5 bases). The V and J ends lost 7 bases and 5 bases respectively, with 14 bases between them. This CDR3 is 13 amino acids long. Germline loops: CDR1 MNHEY, CDR2 SVGAGI. CDR3 in amino acids: CASTGRTGYGYTF. In DNA form, the CDR3 reads TGTGCCAGCACGGGGCGAACAGGTTATGGCTACACCTTC.

CDR3 DNA sequence: TGTGCCACCAGCAGCACTAGCGGTAGGCCAGATACGCAGTATTTT. This encodes CATSSTSGRPDTQYF. The rearrangement joins TRBV15 to TRBJ2-3; TRBD2 matches 8 bases. J lost 4 bases, V lost 3 bases, and 6 bases had no gene match. This CDR3 is built from 15 residues. Germline CDR1 reads LNHNV; CDR2 reads YYDKDF (reference sequence).

The V call is TRBV10-3, the J call TRBJ1-1; D unclear. The germline V and J ends were trimmed by 5 bases and 8 bases, with 12 bases remaining between them. From germline, CDR1 is ENHRY and CDR2 SYGVKD. This CDR3 has 12 residues. In DNA form, the CDR3 reads TGTGCCATCAGTTCCCCGGGCGTAGAAGCTTTCTTT. Protein sequence: CAISSPGVEAFF.

The chain combines TRBV7-2 with TRBJ2-7; TRBD2 might be the D (6 bases). This CDR3 spans 14 amino acids. The germline V gene encodes CDR1 SGHTA and CDR2 FQGNSA. V gave up 6 bases and J gave up 3 bases, with 15 bases separating them. CDR3 coding DNA: TGTGCCAGCAGAACCCCGGGGGAAAACTACGAGCAGTACTTC. It is translated as CASRTPGENYEQYF.

This clonotype came up a few times. The chain carries TRBV7-9 and TRBJ2-7; 7 bases match TRBD1. Germline V CDR1 and CDR2: SEHNR, FQNEAQ (reference sequence). J was trimmed by 0 bases and V by 4 bases; bases with no gene match: 6. The CDR3 consists of 15 residues. The CDR3 sequence: CASSSRDSRSYEQYF. The CDR3 DNA sequence: TGTGCCAGCAGCTCCCGGGACAGCCGCTCCTACGAGCAGTACTTC.

The chain links TRBV19 to TRBJ2-2; D is undetermined. Trimming removed 3 bases at V and 6 bases at J, with 8 bases between. Germline loops: CDR1 LNHDA, CDR2 SQIVND (reference sequence). The CDR3 is made up of 13 amino acids. This CDR3 reads CASSILWAGELFF. DNA for the CDR3: TGTGCCAGTAGTATTCTATGGGCCGGGGAGCTGTTTTTT.

This chain joins TRBV15 and TRBJ1-5; no clear D. This CDR3 contains 14 residues. V lost 0 bases to trimming and J lost 5 bases, with 8 bases between them. Germline assignment: CDR1 LNHNV and CDR2 YYDKDF (reference sequence). The CDR3 here is CATSREGIHQPQHF. The CDR3 region has the DNA TGTGCCACCAGCAGAGAGGGAATCCATCAGCCCCAGCATTTT.

The chain couples TRBV30 to TRBJ1-1, with D tentatively TRBD1 (5 bases). Germline V gene lookup returns CDR1 GTSNPN and CDR2 SVGIG (reference sequence). The CDR3 runs to 15 residues. The V end lost 2 bases, the J end lost 1 base, and 14 bases lay between the germline ends. The CDR3 protein is CAWSQGRGQNTEAFF. In DNA, the CDR3 is TGTGCCTGGAGTCAGGGACGGGGTCAGAACACTGAAGCTTTCTTT.

This clonotype was seen a few times. CDR3 loop: CASSWDSENTQYF. The CDR3 nucleotides read TGTGCCAGCAGTTGGGACAGCGAAAATACGCAGTATTTT. This chain connects TRBV27 to TRBJ2-3; TRBD1 agrees at 7 bases. CDR3 size: 13 residues. Germline CDR1 is MNHEY and CDR2 is SMNVEV (reference sequence). Trimming cost V 4 bases and J 7 bases; bases outside gene matches: 5.

The chain employs TRBV29-1 and TRBJ1-2, with D unresolved. The CDR3 sequence is 14 residues long. V was trimmed by 4 bases and J by 4 bases, leaving 16 bases between them. Per the germline V gene, CDR1 is SQVTM and CDR2 is ANQGSEA. The CDR3 DNA reads as TGCAGCGTTGGTAACTGGGATACGAGCTATGGCTACACCTTC. Translated, it gives CSVGNWDTSYGYTF.